This T cell receptor beta chain was recorded in a study of breast tumors, draining lymph nodes, adjacent tissues. TCRdb reanalysed the multiplex PCR reads using MiXCR and keeps one entry per CDR3 protein. The sample yields around 25,000 distinct CDR3 sequences, about 25% seen once. Whole-study findings and limits: Data fit most tumor T cells coming from lymph node, expanding in tumor. Tumors had less TCR diversity than lymph nodes, more than nontumor tissue. Tumor and nontumor repertoires were significantly more similar in luminal-like than in basal-like breast cancer.

This clonotype is medium-sized within its sample. Its antigen is still unknown. The origin of this receptor is a female donor with breast cancer. Some clones in this sample may be carry-over from other donors' samples. Sequenced sample: breast tumor tissue.

DNA for the CDR3: TGCAGTGCTATTGGTCAAACAGGGACTGGCTACACCTTC. Its protein product is CSAIGQTGTGYTF. The chain has TRBV20-1 and TRBJ1-2; D possibly corresponds to TRBD1 (6 bases). The germline V gene encodes CDR1 DFQATT and CDR2 SNEGSKA (reference sequence). The CDR3 loop spans 13 amino acids. The V end lost 4 bases, the J end lost 7 bases, and 16 bases lay between the germline ends.